This T cell receptor (beta chain) was sequenced during a study of CD8 T cells in Susac syndrome. Random hexamers primed reverse transcription of 0.5 to 1 ug RNA. TCRdb fed the immunoSEQ multiplex PCR reads into MiXCR, producing one record per CDR3 protein. The sample comprises some 99,000 distinct CDR3 sequences, about 95% of which are singletons, and about 0.1% rests with the top ten. CDR1 is SGHNT and CDR2 is YENEEA in the germline V gene. Trimming pared 5 bases from V and 0 bases from J, leaving 14 bases between. This CDR3 is built from 15 residues. This clonotype originated in a human donor in good health. The sample comprised CD4+ T cells from PBMCs. The chain has TRBV11-3 and TRBJ2-7, with D possibly being TRBD1 or TRBD2 (5 bases each). The CDR3 here is CASSHLWGSSYEQYF. The CDR3 nucleotides are TGTGCCAGCAGCCACCTATGGGGGAGCTCCTACGAGCAGTACTTC.